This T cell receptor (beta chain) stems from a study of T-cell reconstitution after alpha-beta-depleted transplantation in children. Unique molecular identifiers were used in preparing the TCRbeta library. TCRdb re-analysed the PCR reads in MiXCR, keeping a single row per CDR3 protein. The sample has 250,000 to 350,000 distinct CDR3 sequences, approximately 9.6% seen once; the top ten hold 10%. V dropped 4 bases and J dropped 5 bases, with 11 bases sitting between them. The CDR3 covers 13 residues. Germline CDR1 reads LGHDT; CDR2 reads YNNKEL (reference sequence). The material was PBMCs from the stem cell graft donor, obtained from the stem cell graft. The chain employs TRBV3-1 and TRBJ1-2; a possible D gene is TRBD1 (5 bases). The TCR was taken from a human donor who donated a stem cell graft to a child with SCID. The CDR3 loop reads CASSRGHMYGYTF. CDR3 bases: TGTGCCAGCAGCCGAGGACATATGTATGGCTACACCTTC.